Following are 30 T cell receptor beta chains from one sample sequenced in a study of T cells in Graves' hyperthyroidism and ophthalmopathy. TCR beta CDR3 regions were amplified from RNA transcripts. TCR CDR3 regions were first amplified by RT-PCR with HTBI primers. TCRdb recomputed calls from the multiplex PCR reads with MiXCR, one row per CDR3 protein. The data show around 250,000 distinct CDR3 sequences, about 24% seen once. Sequencing was done on a sample of blood. The receptors derive from a woman aged 35 to 49 with Graves' ophthalmopathy.

This clonotype has ten or more counts. V usage is TRBV28 and J usage is TRBJ2-5, with 10 positions matching TRBD2. This CDR3 contains 17 residues. After removal of 3 bases from V and 2 bases from J, the junction contained 9 bases not matched to a gene. CDR1 is MDHEN, CDR2 SYDVKM, per germline. CDR3 sequence reads: CASSFLAGVSTQETQYF. For the CDR3, the DNA is TGTGCCAGCAGTTTCCTAGCGGGAGTATCTACACAAGAGACCCAGTACTTC.

This clonotype was detected many times. The genes are TRBV12-3 or TRBV12-4 and TRBJ1-1; D possibly corresponds to TRBD1 (6 bases). V was clipped by 5 bases and J by 0 bases, with 16 bases between them. The CDR3 is 16 residues long. The CDR3, as DNA: TGTGCCAGCAGTACATACAGGGCCCCTATGAACACTGAAGCTTTCTTT. Protein sequence: CASSTYRAPMNTEAFF.

Turning to this clonotype: One junction end does not reproduce the germline sequence, and a read error may be involved. The rearrangement links TRBV28 to TRBJ2-7; D remains unclear. Germline V lookup: CDR1 MDHEN, CDR2 SYDVKM. The CDR3 extends over 12 amino acids. CDR3 sequence (DNA): TGTGCCAGCATTTTACGCAGCTACGAGCAGTGCTTC. It is translated as CASILRSYEQCF.

This clonotype was seen repeatedly, ten times or more. The chain combines TRBV5-1 with TRBJ2-2; unclear D gene. The CDR3 runs 17 residues. Trimming stripped 0 bases from V and 2 bases from J, with 14 bases between. CDR1 SGHRS and CDR2 YFSETQ come from the germline V gene. The CDR3, as DNA: TGCGCCAGCAGCTTGGGGTATTCGATGGTAAACACCGGGGAGCTGTTTTTT. Protein sequence: CASSLGYSMVNTGELFF.

This clonotype was counted at least ten times. The CDR3 DNA reads TGCGCCAGCAGCTTGGAGCCGGGAGACTACGAGCAGTACTTC. As protein: CASSLEPGDYEQYF. The rearrangement joins TRBV5-1 to TRBJ2-7; D may be TRBD2 (6 bases). V was cut by 0 bases and J by 3 bases, with 10 bases left in between. CDR1 is SGHRS, CDR2 YFSETQ, per germline. CDR3 size: 14 residues.

In this sample, this clonotype turned up many times. J is TRBJ2-2 and V is TRBV27, with D possibly matching TRBD1 (5 bases). Trimming took 5 bases from V and 3 from J, leaving 16 bases between them. Germline V gene lookup returns CDR1 MNHEY and CDR2 SMNVEV (reference sequence). The CDR3 totals 16 residues. The CDR3 bases are TGTGCCAGCAGTCCGTACCAGGGTCTGGACACCGGGGAGCTGTTTTTT. Its translation: CASSPYQGLDTGELFF.

This clonotype came up many times. The V gene is TRBV10-1, the J gene TRBJ1-1; a possible D gene is TRBD1 (6 bases). The CDR3 extends over 15 amino acids. V was trimmed by 0 bases and J by 4 bases, leaving 12 bases between them. Germline V gene lookup returns CDR1 WNHNN and CDR2 SYGVQD (reference sequence). DNA of the CDR3: TGCGCCAGCAGTGAGTCTGGGACAATCCGCACTGAAGCTTTCTTT. The encoded protein is CASSESGTIRTEAFF.

The sample holds a few counts of this clonotype. The chain couples TRBV6-1 to TRBJ2-7; 11 bases line up with TRBD2. There are 14 residues in the CDR3. CDR1 and CDR2 from the germline V gene are MNHNS and SASEGT. The junction had 4 bases not matched to a gene; V was cut back by 8 bases and J by 1 base. CDR3 bases: TGTGCCAGCTCGACTAGCGGGGCTTCCTACGAGCAGTACTTC. It translates to CASSTSGASYEQYF.

This clonotype was found many times. The V and J genes are TRBV19 and TRBJ1-2, with 9 nucleotides matching TRBD1. The CDR3 has 13 residues. V was pared by 8 bases and J by 3 bases, with 4 bases of the junction left unmatched. Germline V gene data show CDR1 as LNHDA and CDR2 as SQIVND (reference sequence). The CDR3: CASADRGYYGYTF. The CDR3 region has the DNA TGTGCCAGTGCCGACAGGGGGTACTATGGCTACACCTTC.

CDR3 amino acids: CASSNPTGASNSPLHF. The CDR3 nucleotides are TGTGCCAGCAGTAACCCTACAGGGGCGAGTAATTCACCCCTCCACTTT. V is TRBV6-5 and J is TRBJ1-6; 7 bases fit TRBD1. CDR3 length: 16 amino acids. Germline CDR1 and CDR2: MNHEY and SVGAGI. The V segment lost 5 bases and the J segment 6 bases; nucleotides outside the gene matches: 10.

At least ten counts were recorded for this clonotype. The chain carries TRBV6-5 and TRBJ1-2; TRBD1 is a possible D gene (6 bases). Between the trimmed V and J ends, which lost 0 bases and 2 bases, there was a span of 10 bases. The CDR3 has 15 amino acids. Germline values: CDR1 MNHEY, CDR2 SVGAGI. CDR3 region: CASSYSGQGNYGYTF. For the CDR3, the DNA is TGTGCCAGCAGTTACTCCGGGCAGGGGAACTATGGCTACACCTTC.

In this sample, this clonotype turned up many times. This chain uses TRBV11-1 with TRBJ2-7; weak D call: TRBD1 (6 bases). This CDR3 has 14 amino acids. V gave up 0 bases and J gave up 5 bases, with 11 bases separating them. Germline V gives CDR1 SGHAT, CDR2 FQDESV (reference sequence). The chain's CDR3 is CASSLAVGAHEQYF. CDR3 nucleotides: TGTGCCAGCAGCTTAGCGGTGGGGGCCCACGAGCAGTACTTC.

This clonotype was recorded once. The chain combines TRBV20-1 with TRBJ2-7; TRBD2 might be the D (6 bases). The CDR3 consists of 13 residues. V shed 8 bases and J shed 1 base, with 15 bases lying between them. CDR1 DFQATT and CDR2 SNEGSKA come from the germline V gene (reference sequence). The CDR3 DNA follows: TGCAGTCCAATGGAGGAGGGGTCCTACGAGCAGTACTTC. This gives the protein CSPMEEGSYEQYF.

This clonotype was picked up many times. The rearrangement uses TRBV28 and TRBJ2-5; D is uncertain. CDR1 and CDR2 (germline): MDHEN, SYDVKM. Trimming shortened V by 1 base and J by 0 bases, and 6 bases separated the two germline ends. The CDR3 runs 14 residues. For the CDR3, the DNA is TGTGCCAGCAGTTTATTATCCCACCAAGAGACCCAGTACTTC. It specifies CASSLLSHQETQYF.

This clonotype was recorded many times. This chain joins TRBV12-3 or TRBV12-4 and TRBJ2-7; D may be TRBD1 (5 bases). There are 13 residues in the CDR3. V was clipped by 2 bases and J by 2 bases, with 7 bases between them. The CDR3 region is CASSLSDTYEQYF. The CDR3 bases are TGTGCCAGCAGTTTATCGGACACCTACGAGCAGTACTTC.

This clonotype was detected many times. CDR3 sequence reads: CASALGGTNTGELFF. CDR3 bases: TGTGCTAGTGCCCTAGGGGGTACGAACACCGGGGAGCTGTTTTTT. This chain connects TRBV12-5 to TRBJ2-2; TRBD1 is a possible D gene (6 bases). The germline gives CDR1 LGHNT, CDR2 FRNRAP. Trimming removed 7 bases at V and 0 bases at J, with 12 bases between. This CDR3 spans 15 amino acids.

This clonotype was counted many times. The CDR3 spells CASSYSWGGGAGTRRGIQYF. As DNA, the CDR3 is TGTGCCAGCAGTTACTCTTGGGGGGGTGGAGCGGGCACCCGAAGGGGCATTCAGTACTTC. The chain has TRBV27 and TRBJ2-4; 7 nucleotides align to TRBD2. This CDR3 has 20 amino acids. Germline CDR1 reads MNHEY; CDR2 reads SMNVEV (reference sequence). The V segment lost 4 bases and the J segment 9 bases; nucleotides outside the gene matches: 27.

This clonotype came up many times. This chain joins TRBV3-1 and TRBJ2-7; 7 nucleotides agree with TRBD2. Germline-derived CDR1 and CDR2 are LGHDT and YNNKEL (reference sequence). The CDR3 consists of 14 residues. The V and J ends lost 2 bases and 4 bases, in that order; junction bases with no gene match: 5. CDR3 residues: CASSQQWGGYEQYF. The CDR3 DNA follows: TGTGCCAGCAGCCAACAATGGGGGGGATACGAGCAGTACTTC.

This clonotype was detected many times. V is TRBV30 and J is TRBJ2-5; perhaps TRBD2 as D (6 bases). Trimming cost V 0 bases and J 1 base, with 9 bases left between them. This CDR3 region has 14 residues. CDR1 and CDR2 from the germline V gene are GTSNPN and SVGIG (reference sequence). The DNA for the CDR3 is TGTGCCTGGAGTGTACATAGCGGCCAAGAGACCCAGTACTTC. Its translation is CAWSVHSGQETQYF.

This sequence joins TRBV27 and TRBJ2-5, with D perhaps assigned TRBD1 or TRBD2 (5 bases each). Germline-derived CDR1 and CDR2 are MNHEY and SMNVEV (reference sequence). The CDR3 has 15 amino acids. The V end was cut by 5 bases, the J end by 5 bases, with 18 bases between. This CDR3 reads CASSHNWSGDETQYF. DNA of the CDR3: TGTGCCAGCAGTCATAACTGGTCCGGGGACGAGACCCAGTACTTC.

This clonotype has a count of ten or more. This clone may be a read error of a much larger clone one base away. Here the CDR3 reads CSARGGADYGQYF. The CDR3 nucleotides read TGCAGTGCTAGGGGGGGGGCTGATTACGGGCAGTACTTC. V usage is TRBV20-1 and J usage is TRBJ2-7; weak D call: TRBD2 (7 bases). Per germline, CDR1 DFQATT and CDR2 SNEGSKA (reference sequence). The CDR3 sequence is 13 residues long.

The rearrangement links TRBV28 to TRBJ1-2, with TRBD1 matching 7 bases. This CDR3 has 14 amino acids. V trimming: 4 bases; J trimming: 4 bases; junction bases outside the gene matches: 6. Per the germline V gene, CDR1 is MDHEN and CDR2 is SYDVKM. The CDR3 bases are TGTGCCAGCAGTTCAACGGGACAGCCCTATGGCTACACCTTC. Protein product: CASSSTGQPYGYTF.

This clonotype was seen only a few times. This chain connects TRBV11-1 to TRBJ2-5; D call uncertain. V was clipped by 5 bases and J by 2 bases, with 12 bases between them. CDR3 length equals 14 residues. Germline V gene data show CDR1 as SGHAT and CDR2 as FQDESV (reference sequence). In DNA, the CDR3 is TGTGCCAGCAGCCCCGACGGAGAACAAGAGACCCAGTACTTC. This translates into CASSPDGEQETQYF.

This clonotype has only one observation. One end of the junction varies from germline; a read error may be responsible. The chain uses TRBV20-1 and TRBJ2-7, with 8 bases lining up with TRBD1. Germline V gene sequence: CDR1 DFQATT, CDR2 SNEGSKA (reference sequence). The CDR3 loop spans 11 amino acids. The CDR3 bases are TGCAGCCTACAGGGGGGCAACGAGCAGTCCTTC. Protein product: CSLQGGNEQSF.

Regarding this clonotype: A much larger clone differs by one base, so this may be a read error. The chain employs TRBV2 and TRBJ2-5, with 9 bases fitting TRBD1. Germline loops: CDR1 SNHLY, CDR2 FYNNEI. The CDR3 totals 14 residues. CDR3 loop: CASRRDRAGETLYF. The CDR3 DNA reads TGTGCCAGCAGACGGGACAGGGCTGGGGAGACCCTGTACTTC.

At least ten counts were recorded for this clonotype. The chain recombines TRBV19 with TRBJ1-2; D remains ambiguous. V lost 0 bases to trimming and J lost 4 bases, with 6 bases between them. The CDR3 loop spans 13 amino acids. Germline V gene data show CDR1 as LNHDA and CDR2 as SQIVND (reference sequence). The CDR3 coding sequence is TGTGCCAGTAGTATAGACCGGGGCTATGGCTACACCTTC. This translates into CASSIDRGYGYTF.

There are many counts of this clonotype. The chain combines TRBV29-1 with TRBJ2-7, with TRBD2 matching 7 bases. Germline V gene data show CDR1 as SQVTM and CDR2 as ANQGSEA. With 7 bases clipped from V and 0 bases from J, the junction kept 6 bases outside the gene matches. The CDR3 totals 13 residues. CDR3 sequence: CSAWGGSSYEQYF. CDR3 nucleotides: TGCAGCGCCTGGGGCGGGAGCTCCTACGAGCAGTACTTC.

This clonotype was recorded many times. V is TRBV7-9 and J is TRBJ1-1; 7 positions match TRBD1. CDR3 length equals 15 residues. Germline V gene data show CDR1 as SEHNR and CDR2 as FQNEAQ (reference sequence). V lost 6 bases, J lost 1 base, and 8 bases stayed unmatched. CDR3 sequence: CASSTGTVSNTEAFF. In DNA form, the CDR3 reads TGTGCCAGCAGTACCGGGACAGTGTCGAACACTGAAGCTTTCTTT.

The rearrangement links TRBV12-3 or TRBV12-4 to TRBJ2-5; D perhaps matches TRBD1 (5 bases). The CDR3 totals 15 residues. V dropped 7 bases and J dropped 1 base, with 16 bases sitting between them. The CDR3 sequence is CASTVGVPTQETQYF. The CDR3 region has the DNA TGTGCCAGCACCGTAGGGGTCCCCACCCAAGAGACCCAGTACTTC.

This clonotype was recorded many times. This chain links TRBV20-1 with TRBJ2-7; 14 bases agree with TRBD2. The junction had 6 bases not matched to a gene; V was cut back by 8 bases and J by 0 bases. Germline values: CDR1 DFQATT, CDR2 SNEGSKA (reference sequence). The CDR3 is 15 amino acids. The DNA of the CDR3 is TGCAGTTTACCGACTAGCGGGAGGGCCTCCTACGAGCAGTACTTC. Translation gives CSLPTSGRASYEQYF.